The clone carrying this T cell receptor (beta chain) was observed a few times. Its antigen remains unidentified. Assay used: immunoSEQ multiplex PCR; TCRdb lists only in-frame clones, some missing. The sample lists 150,000 to 160,000 clones, around 87% seen once, with 8% to 10% in the top ten. This record comes from a study of T cell responses to AZD1222 COVID-19 vaccine. Study-wide findings and caveats: Baseline antibody screening turned up just a handful of seropositive AZD1222 recipients. Clonal diversity was possibly underestimated, and the donors were mostly white British, with more females. Nearly half of the spike-specific TCRs reportedly recognize variant regions that carry no mutations.

The V gene end was trimmed by 5 bases and the J gene end by 4 bases; junction bases not matched to a gene: 10. CDR1 and CDR2 (germline): MNHEY, SVGEGT. The CDR3 is 17 amino acids. The sequences come from peripheral blood, collected 28 days after the second AZD1222 dose. This sequence joins TRBV6-2 or TRBV6-3 and TRBJ2-5; 13 positions agree with TRBD2. The receptor comes from an adult who received the AZD1222 COVID-19 vaccine. This CDR3 is CASSAGTSGTVGETQYF. In nucleotides, the CDR3 is TGTGCCAGCAGTGCCGGGACTAGCGGGACGGTGGGAGAGACCCAGTACTTC.